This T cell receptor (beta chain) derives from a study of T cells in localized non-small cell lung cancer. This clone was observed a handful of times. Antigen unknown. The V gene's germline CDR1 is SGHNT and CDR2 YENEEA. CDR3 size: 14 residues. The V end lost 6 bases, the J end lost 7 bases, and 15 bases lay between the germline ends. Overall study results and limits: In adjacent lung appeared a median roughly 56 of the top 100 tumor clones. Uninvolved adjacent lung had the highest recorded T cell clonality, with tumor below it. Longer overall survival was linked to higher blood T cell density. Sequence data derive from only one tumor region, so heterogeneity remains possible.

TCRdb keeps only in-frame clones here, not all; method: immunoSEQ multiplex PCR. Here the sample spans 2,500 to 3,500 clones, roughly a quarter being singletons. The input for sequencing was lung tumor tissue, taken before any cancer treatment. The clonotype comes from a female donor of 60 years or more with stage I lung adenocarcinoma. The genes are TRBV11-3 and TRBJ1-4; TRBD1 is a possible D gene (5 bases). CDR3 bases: TGTGCCAGCAGACATGGACCCGACAGTGAAAAACTGTTTTTT. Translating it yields CASRHGPDSEKLFF. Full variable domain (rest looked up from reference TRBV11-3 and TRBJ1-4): EAGVVQSPRYKIIEKKQPVAFWCNPISGHNTLYWYLQNLGQGPELLIRYENEEAVDDSQLPKDRFSAERLKGVDSTLKIQPAELGDSAVYLCASRHGPDSEKLFFGSGTQLSVL.